The 22 T cell receptor beta chains given below trace back to one sample, sequenced in a study of blood T cell repertoires in COVID-19. Assay: immunoSEQ multiplex PCR; the TCRdb copy retains only in-frame clones and omits some. The sample carries about 300,000 clones, approximately 85% recorded once. Sequencing used peripheral blood. These receptors all come from a woman between 45 and 65 years old with acute or convalescent COVID-19.

As DNA, the CDR3 is TGTGCCAGCAGCTTATTCGTGGGAGAAAACGAGCAGTACTTC. Protein sequence: CASSLFVGENEQYF. The rearrangement uses TRBV7-9 and TRBJ2-7; tentative D call: TRBD2 (5 bases). This CDR3 comprises 14 residues. CDR1 SEHNR and CDR2 FQNEAQ come from the germline V gene (reference sequence). Trimming took off 2 bases at V and 5 bases at J, with 13 bases between the two ends.

The chain carries TRBV28 and TRBJ1-3; D gene ambiguous. Between the trimmed V and J ends, which lost 6 bases and 1 base, there was a span of 10 bases. CDR1 is MDHEN, CDR2 SYDVKM, per germline. The CDR3 sequence is 14 residues long. The CDR3 sequence is CASRVTGSGNTIYF. For the CDR3, the DNA is TGTGCCAGCAGAGTGACGGGGTCTGGAAACACCATATATTTT. The full variable domain, in which reference TRBV28 and TRBJ1-3 provide the parts outside the CDR3, is DVKVTQSSRYLVKRTGEKVFLECVQDMDHENMFWYRQDPGLGLRLIYFSYDVKMKEKGDIPEGYSVSREKKERFSLILESASTNQTSMYLCASRVTGSGNTIYFGEGSWLTVV.

The chain is built from TRBV6-5 and TRBJ2-1; the match to TRBD1 covers 7 bases. Germline trimming cut 5 bases from V and 6 bases from J; bases unmatched to any gene: 7. Germline V gene sequence: CDR1 MNHEY, CDR2 SVGAGI. This CDR3 is built from 14 residues. The CDR3 bases are TGTGCCAGCAGTACCCAGGGACAGTTCAATGAGCAGTTCTTC. This sequence encodes CASSTQGQFNEQFF.

The gene calls are TRBV2 and TRBJ1-5; 7 nucleotides agree with TRBD1. Per germline, CDR1 SNHLY and CDR2 FYNNEI. Trimming took 8 bases from V and 3 from J; bases not matched to a gene: 4. The CDR3 spans 13 residues. CDR3 sequence (DNA): TGTGCCAGCCAAGGGACAGCCAATCAGCCCCAGCATTTT. Its protein is CASQGTANQPQHF.

V and J are TRBV24-1 and TRBJ1-2; 9 bases match TRBD1. The J segment lost 6 bases and the V segment lost 5 bases, leaving 9 bases of the junction unmatched. Germline V gene lookup returns CDR1 KGHDR and CDR2 SFDVKD. This CDR3 is built from 15 residues. CDR3 amino acids: CATSGPTRDRDGYTF. CDR3 DNA sequence: TGTGCCACCAGTGGCCCGACCCGGGACAGGGATGGCTACACCTTC.

The V and J genes are TRBV10-3 and TRBJ2-7; D uncertain. The germline CDR1 and CDR2 sequences are ENHRY and SYGVKD. Trimming removed 8 bases at V and 2 bases at J, with 13 bases between. The CDR3 totals 13 residues. The DNA for the CDR3 is TGTGCCATCCAACCGGCGGCTGCCTACGAGCAGTACTTC. Protein product: CAIQPAAAYEQYF.

This chain joins TRBV6-5 and TRBJ1-1; TRBD1 matches 8 bases. The CDR3 totals 15 residues. V lost 6 bases and J lost 4; bases outside the gene matches: 10. Germline V CDR1 and CDR2: MNHEY, SVGAGI. CDR3 in amino acids: CASRRTGLGSTEAFF. The CDR3 DNA reads TGTGCCAGCAGGAGGACAGGGCTCGGGAGCACTGAAGCTTTCTTT.

This chain links TRBV18 with TRBJ2-1; 8 nucleotides align to TRBD1. The CDR3 is 15 residues long. Germline CDR1 KGHSH, CDR2 LQKENI. V lost 4 bases to trimming and J lost 3 bases; unmatched junction nucleotides: 5. CDR3 sequence reads: CASSLRGQGYNEQFF. The CDR3 region has the DNA TGTGCCAGCTCACTTCGTGGACAGGGCTACAATGAGCAGTTCTTC.

The gene calls are TRBV10-3 and TRBJ2-7, with D possibly TRBD2 on 6 matching bases. The germline gives CDR1 ENHRY, CDR2 SYGVKD. Deletions cut 4 bases from V and 3 bases from J, with 13 bases between. The CDR3 extends over 14 amino acids. CDR3 protein: CAISVEGFLYEQYF. The CDR3 nucleotides are TGTGCCATCAGTGTGGAGGGGTTTCTCTACGAGCAGTACTTC.

The chain employs TRBV5-6 and TRBJ2-7; 7 bases map to TRBD2. With 5 bases clipped from V and 0 bases from J, the junction kept 8 bases outside the gene matches. The CDR3 is 15 residues long. Germline values: CDR1 SGHDT, CDR2 YYEEEE. The DNA for the CDR3 is TGTGCCAGCAGAGGAAACGCGGGAGCCTCCTACGAGCAGTACTTC. Translation gives CASRGNAGASYEQYF.

The chain couples TRBV28 to TRBJ1-3; D may be TRBD1 (5 bases). V lost 6 bases to trimming and J lost 4 bases, with 16 bases between them. This CDR3 contains 15 residues. Per germline, CDR1 MDHEN and CDR2 SYDVKM. CDR3 loop: CASRRWRGRGNTIYF. CDR3 in DNA: TGTGCCAGCAGGCGGTGGAGGGGCCGAGGAAACACCATATATTTT.

The chain uses TRBV21-1 and TRBJ2-2; TRBD1, the table's D call, lacks a check against the DNA. TRBV21-1 is an annotated pseudogene. CDR3 length: 17 amino acids. The CDR3 is CASSGLSGQRNTGELFF. The CDR3 coding sequence is TGTGCCAGCAGCGGACTGTCGGGACAGCGGAACACCGGGGAGCTGTTTTTT.

The CDR3 DNA is TGTGCCACCAGTGATTTCCCTCCACAGGCAGATACGCAGTATTTT. Its translation is CATSDFPPQADTQYF. The V call is TRBV24-1, the J call TRBJ2-3, with D possibly matching TRBD1 (5 bases). Looked up from germline, CDR1 is KGHDR and CDR2 is SFDVKD. The CDR3 extends over 15 amino acids. V was pared by 1 base and J by 4 bases, with 11 bases between.

This chain joins TRBV19 and TRBJ2-5; maybe TRBD1 (5 bases). From germline, CDR1 is LNHDA and CDR2 SQIVND (reference sequence). V was pared by 7 bases and J by 7 bases, with 25 bases between. The CDR3 is made up of 16 amino acids. CDR3 bases: TGTGCCAGTACCTCTCCCAGGGCTGATAACGAAGTGACCCAGTACTTC. It yields the protein CASTSPRADNEVTQYF. The complete variable domain, with remaining parts taken from reference TRBV19 and TRBJ2-5, reads DGGITQSPKYLFRKEGQNVTLSCEQNLNHDAMYWYRQDPGQGLRLIYYSQIVNDFQKGDIAEGYSVSREKKESFPLTVTSAQKNPTAFYLCASTSPRADNEVTQYFGPGTRLLVL.

This clone was seen only a few times. The J gene is TRBJ1-4, the V gene TRBV10-2; D remains unclear. Between the trimmed V and J ends, which lost 1 base and 4 bases, there was a span of 7 bases. CDR3 length: 14 residues. Germline V gene sequence: CDR1 WSHSY, CDR2 SAAADI. The CDR3 loop reads CASSEFHNNEKLFF. For the CDR3, the DNA is TGCGCCAGCAGTGAGTTTCACAATAATGAAAAACTGTTTTTT.

The rearrangement uses TRBV4-3 and TRBJ2-7; D may be TRBD2 (5 bases). The CDR3 runs to 14 residues. V lost 0 bases and J 1 base, leaving 7 bases between the germline ends. Looked up from germline, CDR1 is LGHNA and CDR2 is YSLEER. This chain's CDR3 is CASSQEEESYEQYF. DNA for the CDR3: TGCGCCAGCAGCCAAGAGGAGGAATCCTACGAGCAGTACTTC.

The rearrangement joins TRBV7-3 to TRBJ2-2; D gene unclear. The CDR3 is 12 amino acids. V was clipped by 5 bases and J by 8 bases, with 9 bases between them. Germline loops: CDR1 SGHTA, CDR2 FQGTGA. DNA of the CDR3: TGTGCCAGCAGCACAGCTCCGGGGGAGCTGTTTTTT. Translating gives CASSTAPGELFF.

This rearrangement joins TRBV4-2 to TRBJ2-1; a possible D gene is TRBD2 (5 bases). The CDR3 runs 15 residues. CDR1 and CDR2 (germline): LGHNA, YNFKEQ. Trimming left V 1 base short and J 8 bases short, with 15 bases between. DNA for the CDR3: TGTGCCAGCAGCCAAGGCGTTAGCGAGTACTATGAGCAGTTCTTC. Translation gives CASSQGVSEYYEQFF.

The rearrangement uses TRBV5-1 and TRBJ2-5; TRBD2 matches at 7 bases. CDR3 size: 13 residues. Germline-derived CDR1 and CDR2 are SGHRS and YFSETQ. With 5 bases clipped from V and 3 bases from J, the junction kept 4 bases outside the gene matches. This chain's CDR3 is CASRVGGEETQYF. The CDR3 DNA is TGCGCCAGCAGGGTGGGAGGGGAAGAGACCCAGTACTTC.

This sequence joins TRBV2 and TRBJ2-2; no definite D call. Germline V CDR1 and CDR2: SNHLY, FYNNEI. Trimming removed 1 base at V and 6 bases at J, with 6 bases between. The CDR3 runs 13 residues. The CDR3 DNA is TGTGCCAGCAGTGAAGGTCAGGCCGGGGAGCTGTTTTTT. It translates to CASSEGQAGELFF.

The chain is built from TRBV5-6 and TRBJ2-1, with D possibly being TRBD2 (6 bases). Germline V gene data show CDR1 as SGHDT and CDR2 as YYEEEE. The CDR3 is 16 amino acids. V lost 0 bases and J 10 bases, leaving 20 bases between the germline ends. CDR3 sequence: CASSLGPSTSGVEQFF. CDR3 nucleotide sequence: TGTGCCAGCAGCTTGGGGCCGTCCACCTCGGGGGTGGAGCAGTTCTTC.

The chain couples TRBV28 to TRBJ1-1, with 10 bases lining up with TRBD1. The CDR3 consists of 16 residues. The germline V gene encodes CDR1 MDHEN and CDR2 SYDVKM. V shed 6 bases and J 5 bases; nucleotides not matched to a gene: 12. Here the CDR3 DNA reads TGTGCCAGCAGGGCCTCGGGACAGGGGATAGGGACTGAAGCTTTCTTT. It translates to CASRASGQGIGTEAFF. The entire variable domain, with the rest obtained from reference TRBV28 and TRBJ1-1, is as follows: DVKVTQSSRYLVKRTGEKVFLECVQDMDHENMFWYRQDPGLGLRLIYFSYDVKMKEKGDIPEGYSVSREKKERFSLILESASTNQTSMYLCASRASGQGIGTEAFFGQGTRLTVV.